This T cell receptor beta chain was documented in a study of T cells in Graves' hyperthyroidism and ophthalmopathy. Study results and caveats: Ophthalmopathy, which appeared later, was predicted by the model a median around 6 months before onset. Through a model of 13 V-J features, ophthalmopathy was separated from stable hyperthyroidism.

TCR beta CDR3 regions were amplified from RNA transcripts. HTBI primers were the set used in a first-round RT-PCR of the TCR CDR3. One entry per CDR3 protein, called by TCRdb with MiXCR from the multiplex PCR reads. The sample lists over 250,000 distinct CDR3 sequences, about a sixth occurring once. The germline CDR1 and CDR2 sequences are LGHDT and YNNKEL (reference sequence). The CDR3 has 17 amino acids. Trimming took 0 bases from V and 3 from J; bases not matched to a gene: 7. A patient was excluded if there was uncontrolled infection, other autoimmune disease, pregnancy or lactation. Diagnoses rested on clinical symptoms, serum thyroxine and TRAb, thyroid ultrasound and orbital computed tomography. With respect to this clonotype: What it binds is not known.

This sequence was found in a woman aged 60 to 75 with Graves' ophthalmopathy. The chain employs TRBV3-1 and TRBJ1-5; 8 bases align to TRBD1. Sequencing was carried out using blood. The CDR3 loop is CASSQDEGQATNQPQHF. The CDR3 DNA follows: TGTGCCAGCAGCCAAGATGAGGGACAGGCGACCAATCAGCCCCAGCATTTT. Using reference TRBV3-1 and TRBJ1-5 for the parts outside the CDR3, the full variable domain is DTAVSQTPKYLVTQMGNDKSIKCEQNLGHDTMYWYKQDSKKFLKIMFSYNNKELIINETVPNRFSPKSPDKAHLNLHINSLELGDSAVYFCASSQDEGQATNQPQHFGDGTRLSIL.